This TCR beta chain originates from a study of cytomegalovirus exposure and HLA in healthy donors. V lost 5 bases and J lost 1; bases outside the gene matches: 6. Germline V gives CDR1 GTSNPN, CDR2 SVGIG (reference sequence). This CDR3 spans 15 amino acids. The PCR had 60 Vbeta and 13 Jbeta primers. The data were produced by immunoSEQ multiplex PCR, yet TCRdb's version contains in-frame clones alone and is incomplete. The table records some 41,000 clones, about half of them present only once. The TCR comes from a man aged 60 to 69 in good health and CMV-seronegative. The material sequenced was PBMCs. The gene calls are TRBV30 and TRBJ2-3; 10 bases map to TRBD2. This CDR3 is CAWALGLAGTDTQYF. The CDR3 DNA reads as TGTGCCTGGGCCCTAGGACTAGCGGGCACAGATACGCAGTATTTT.